This is a list of T cell receptor beta chains from one sample in a study of OX40 agonist ivuxolimab in advanced cancers. Measured with immunoSEQ multiplex PCR; TCRdb has only the in-frame clones, and not every one. The top ten hold under 0.65% of the sample, which has about 73,000 clones, approximately 90% seen once. Source: CD4+ or CD8+ T cells sorted from blood, taken in a trial of the OX40 agonist ivuxolimab. These receptors were collected from an adult with an advanced solid tumor such as melanoma, head and neck, liver or kidney cancer. The CDR3 runs from the conserved cysteine through the conserved F or W. Each record gives: D gene, J gene, V gene, clone size, CDR3 protein, CDR3 DNA. The D gene is left open where the match is weak. Size is stated for part of the rows, as once, few or many counts, or as a class when the clone is expanded.

d_gene: TRBD2; j_gene: TRBJ2-4; v_gene: TRBV14; abundance: -; CDR3aa: CASSQGLAGAKNIQYF; CDR3nt: TGTGCCAGCAGCCAAGGACTAGCGGGAGCCAAAAACATTCAGTACTTC
d_gene: TRBD2; j_gene: TRBJ2-3; v_gene: TRBV7-9; abundance: -; CDR3aa: CASRQLAETQYF; CDR3nt: TGTGCCAGCAGACAACTAGCGGAAACGCAGTATTTT
d_gene: -; j_gene: TRBJ1-4; v_gene: TRBV2; abundance: -; CDR3aa: CASSVEAGRGEKLFF; CDR3nt: TGTGCCAGCAGTGTTGAGGCAGGGAGGGGAGAAAAACTGTTTTTT
d_gene: -; j_gene: TRBJ1-6; v_gene: TRBV27; abundance: -; CDR3aa: CASAKGGGQSSYNSPLHF; CDR3nt: TGTGCCAGCGCGAAGGGAGGAGGACAGAGCTCCTATAATTCACCCCTCCACTTT
d_gene: -; j_gene: TRBJ1-4; v_gene: TRBV5-1; abundance: -; CDR3aa: CASSAQGHGPTNEKLFF; CDR3nt: TGCGCCAGCAGCGCACAGGGACACGGCCCGACTAATGAAAAACTGTTTTTT
d_gene: TRBD2; j_gene: TRBJ2-7; v_gene: TRBV30; abundance: once; CDR3aa: CAWSQLLAASSYEQYF; CDR3nt: TGTGCCTGGAGTCAACTACTAGCGGCTAGCTCCTACGAGCAGTACTTC
d_gene: TRBD2; j_gene: TRBJ2-1; v_gene: TRBV11-2; abundance: -; CDR3aa: CASSLKVGGINEQFF; CDR3nt: TGTGCCAGCAGCTTGAAGGTCGGGGGGATCAATGAGCAGTTCTTC
d_gene: TRBD1; j_gene: TRBJ2-2; v_gene: TRBV14; abundance: -; CDR3aa: CASRRQGADGELFF; CDR3nt: TGTGCCAGCAGAAGACAGGGGGCGGACGGGGAGCTGTTTTTT
d_gene: TRBD2; j_gene: TRBJ2-2; v_gene: TRBV5-4; abundance: -; CDR3aa: CASSQGSSGRVGELFF; CDR3nt: TGTGCCAGCAGCCAGGGGAGTAGCGGGAGGGTAGGGGAGCTGTTTTTT
d_gene: TRBD2; j_gene: TRBJ2-7; v_gene: TRBV28; abundance: -; CDR3aa: CASRPTGTRKYEQYF; CDR3nt: TGTGCCAGCAGACCGACCGGGACTAGAAAATACGAGCAGTACTTC
d_gene: -; j_gene: TRBJ2-7; v_gene: TRBV5-4; abundance: -; CDR3aa: CASSFGGRGKYEQYF; CDR3nt: TGTGCCAGCAGCTTCGGGGGGCGGGGGAAATACGAGCAGTACTTC
d_gene: TRBD2; j_gene: TRBJ2-1; v_gene: TRBV30; abundance: -; CDR3aa: CAWSLVLTSGRLFSSYNEQFF; CDR3nt: TGTGCCTGGAGTCTAGTTCTGACTAGCGGGAGGCTCTTTAGCTCCTACAATGAGCAGTTCTTC
d_gene: -; j_gene: TRBJ1-1; v_gene: TRBV2; abundance: -; CDR3aa: CASSLKQHMNTEAFF; CDR3nt: TGTGCCAGCAGTTTAAAACAGCACATGAACACTGAAGCTTTCTTT
d_gene: -; j_gene: TRBJ2-5; v_gene: TRBV6-5; abundance: -; CDR3aa: CASSYGGRSETQYF; CDR3nt: TGTGCCAGCAGTTACGGGGGGCGAAGTGAGACCCAGTACTTC
d_gene: TRBD2; j_gene: TRBJ2-3; v_gene: TRBV4-1; abundance: -; CDR3aa: CASSQDPSGSTDTQYF; CDR3nt: TGCGCCAGCAGCCAAGATCCTAGCGGGAGTACAGATACGCAGTATTTT
d_gene: -; j_gene: TRBJ2-3; v_gene: TRBV19; abundance: -; CDR3aa: CASSIVQGPADTQYF; CDR3nt: TGTGCCAGTAGTATAGTCCAGGGACCGGCAGATACGCAGTATTTT
d_gene: -; j_gene: TRBJ2-5; v_gene: TRBV6-1; abundance: -; CDR3aa: CASRATGAGVQTQYF; CDR3nt: TGTGCCAGCAGGGCTACTGGGGCAGGGGTGCAAACCCAGTACTTC
d_gene: -; j_gene: TRBJ2-5; v_gene: TRBV6-1; abundance: -; CDR3aa: CASSETKPLETQYF; CDR3nt: TGTGCCAGCAGTGAGACTAAACCCTTAGAGACCCAGTACTTC
d_gene: -; j_gene: TRBJ2-2; v_gene: TRBV9; abundance: once; CDR3aa: CASSGLLGNTGELFF; CDR3nt: TGTGCCAGCAGCGGCCTCCTAGGAAACACCGGGGAGCTGTTTTTT
d_gene: -; j_gene: TRBJ1-2; v_gene: TRBV21-1; abundance: -; CDR3aa: CALQGDGDPYGYTF; CDR3nt: TGTGCCCTCCAGGGGGACGGCGACCCCTATGGCTACACCTTC
d_gene: -; j_gene: TRBJ2-3; v_gene: TRBV29-1; abundance: once; CDR3aa: CSVEDAAGGTDTQYF; CDR3nt: TGCAGCGTTGAAGATGCGGCAGGGGGCACAGATACGCAGTATTTT
d_gene: -; j_gene: TRBJ1-2; v_gene: TRBV29-1; abundance: -; CDR3aa: CSARGGLYGYTF; CDR3nt: TGCAGCGCCCGGGGAGGGTTATATGGCTACACCTTC
d_gene: -; j_gene: TRBJ2-1; v_gene: TRBV7-9; abundance: -; CDR3aa: CASSLDFRSKQFF; CDR3nt: TGTGCCAGCAGCTTAGATTTTCGGTCTAAGCAGTTCTTC
d_gene: -; j_gene: TRBJ2-1; v_gene: TRBV7-3; abundance: -; CDR3aa: CASSSVLYNEQFF; CDR3nt: TGTGCCAGCAGCTCCGTCCTCTACAATGAGCAGTTCTTC
d_gene: -; j_gene: TRBJ2-7; v_gene: TRBV4-1; abundance: -; CDR3aa: CASSLQQGGFDEQYF; CDR3nt: TGCGCCAGCAGCCTTCAACAAGGGGGATTCGACGAGCAGTACTTC
d_gene: -; j_gene: TRBJ1-1; v_gene: TRBV7-9; abundance: -; CDR3aa: CASSSQQGPEAFF; CDR3nt: TGTGCCAGCAGCTCCCAACAGGGCCCTGAAGCTTTCTTT
d_gene: -; j_gene: TRBJ1-2; v_gene: TRBV14; abundance: -; CDR3aa: CASSQGLYGYTF; CDR3nt: TGTGCCAGCAGCCAGGGGCTCTATGGCTACACCTTC
d_gene: -; j_gene: TRBJ2-5; v_gene: TRBV9; abundance: -; CDR3aa: CASSVGTHGQETQYF; CDR3nt: TGTGCCAGCAGCGTAGGTACACACGGTCAAGAGACCCAGTACTTC
d_gene: TRBD2; j_gene: TRBJ2-1; v_gene: TRBV2; abundance: few; CDR3aa: CASGGRRTSGRVNEQFF; CDR3nt: TGTGCCAGCGGGGGCCGACGGACTAGCGGGAGAGTGAATGAGCAGTTCTTC
d_gene: -; j_gene: TRBJ1-4; v_gene: TRBV28; abundance: -; CDR3aa: CASIGGWNEKLFF; CDR3nt: TGTGCCAGCATCGGAGGGTGGAATGAAAAACTGTTTTTT
d_gene: TRBD1; j_gene: TRBJ2-1; v_gene: TRBV19; abundance: -; CDR3aa: CASRGGTGSAYNEQFF; CDR3nt: TGTGCCAGTCGGGGAGGGACAGGGAGCGCCTACAATGAGCAGTTCTTC
d_gene: -; j_gene: TRBJ1-2; v_gene: TRBV28; abundance: -; CDR3aa: CASSQPVGATYGYTF; CDR3nt: TGTGCCAGCAGCCAGCCGGTGGGGGCTACCTATGGCTACACCTTC
d_gene: TRBD1; j_gene: TRBJ1-2; v_gene: TRBV28; abundance: -; CDR3aa: CASRHTGGRSSGYTF; CDR3nt: TGTGCCAGCAGGCACACAGGGGGTCGTTCAAGTGGCTACACCTTC
d_gene: -; j_gene: TRBJ1-3; v_gene: TRBV4-1; abundance: -; CDR3aa: CASSQLQGRNTIYF; CDR3nt: TGCGCCAGCAGCCAACTTCAGGGTAGAAACACCATATATTTT
d_gene: TRBD2; j_gene: TRBJ2-1; v_gene: TRBV7-9; abundance: -; CDR3aa: CASSLGGLAVIQFF; CDR3nt: TGTGCCAGCAGCCTAGGGGGACTAGCGGTTATCCAGTTCTTC
d_gene: TRBD2; j_gene: TRBJ2-7; v_gene: TRBV5-1; abundance: -; CDR3aa: CASSTGGPMPEQYF; CDR3nt: TGCGCCAGCAGCACGGGGGGTCCCATGCCCGAGCAGTACTTC
d_gene: -; j_gene: TRBJ2-1; v_gene: TRBV6-1; abundance: few; CDR3aa: CASSGRDPGLYNEQFF; CDR3nt: TGTGCCAGCAGTGGGAGGGATCCGGGACTCTACAATGAGCAGTTCTTC
d_gene: TRBD1; j_gene: TRBJ2-2; v_gene: TRBV2; abundance: -; CDR3aa: CASSVQGVVNTGELFF; CDR3nt: TGTGCCAGCAGTGTACAGGGGGTGGTGAACACCGGGGAGCTGTTTTTT
d_gene: -; j_gene: TRBJ2-3; v_gene: TRBV30; abundance: few; CDR3aa: CAWSVGGPTQYF; CDR3nt: TGTGCCTGGAGTGTGGGGGGGCCTACGCAGTATTTT
d_gene: -; j_gene: TRBJ2-7; v_gene: TRBV12-5; abundance: once; CDR3aa: CASGLSRVGEQYF; CDR3nt: TGTGCTAGTGGTTTATCCAGGGTGGGCGAGCAGTACTTC
d_gene: TRBD2; j_gene: TRBJ2-3; v_gene: TRBV6-5; abundance: -; CDR3aa: CASRDTSGSTDTQYF; CDR3nt: TGTGCCAGCAGGGACACTAGCGGGAGCACAGATACGCAGTATTTT
d_gene: -; j_gene: TRBJ2-3; v_gene: TRBV2; abundance: -; CDR3aa: CASNRPSTDTQYF; CDR3nt: TGTGCCAGCAACCGACCGAGCACAGATACGCAGTATTTT
d_gene: -; j_gene: TRBJ2-7; v_gene: TRBV27; abundance: once; CDR3aa: CASRKGDPSYEQYF; CDR3nt: TGTGCCAGCAGAAAGGGGGACCCCTCCTACGAGCAGTACTTC
d_gene: TRBD2; j_gene: TRBJ2-2; v_gene: TRBV28; abundance: -; CDR3aa: CASRRGGPGELFF; CDR3nt: TGTGCCAGCAGACGCGGGGGACCCGGGGAGCTGTTTTTT
d_gene: TRBD1; j_gene: TRBJ2-1; v_gene: TRBV7-2; abundance: -; CDR3aa: CASSWGQGVYNEQFF; CDR3nt: TGTGCCAGCAGCTGGGGACAGGGGGTCTACAATGAGCAGTTCTTC
d_gene: TRBD2; j_gene: TRBJ2-7; v_gene: TRBV7-9; abundance: -; CDR3aa: CASSLTSGSYEQYF; CDR3nt: TGTGCCAGCAGCTTAACTAGCGGGAGTTACGAGCAGTACTTC
d_gene: -; j_gene: TRBJ1-3; v_gene: TRBV6-5; abundance: -; CDR3aa: CASSYEQGGNTIYF; CDR3nt: TGTGCCAGCAGTTACGAGCAGGGCGGTAACACCATATATTTT
d_gene: -; j_gene: TRBJ2-5; v_gene: TRBV20-1; abundance: few; CDR3aa: CSAHQETQYF; CDR3nt: TGCAGTGCCCACCAGGAGACCCAGTACTTC
d_gene: TRBD1; j_gene: TRBJ1-2; v_gene: TRBV27; abundance: -; CDR3aa: CASSRQGAGEVGYTF; CDR3nt: TGTGCCAGCAGTAGACAGGGGGCCGGGGAAGTTGGCTACACCTTC
d_gene: TRBD2; j_gene: TRBJ2-1; v_gene: TRBV30; abundance: -; CDR3aa: CAWVLAGGNNEQFF; CDR3nt: TGTGCCTGGGTACTAGCGGGAGGGAACAATGAGCAGTTCTTC